This T cell receptor beta chain was sequenced for a study of T-cell memory formation after mild COVID-19. Whole-study context: Clustering of TCRs was largely donor specific.

This clonotype appeared a few times. What it binds is unknown. General study findings and limits: Contracting clones from day 15 to 85 showed balanced CD4/CD8; later expanders favored CD4+. Memory cells collected pre-infection included some clones that later responded, suggesting cross-reactive memory joined. Mainly CM and EM harbored the contracting CD4+ clones; mainly EMRA harbored the CD8+ ones.

TCRdb re-called the 5' RACE reads through MiXCR, storing one row per CDR3 protein. In the table there are 260,000 or so distinct CDR3 sequences, about a sixth of which are singletons. The CDR3 covers 15 residues. The V gene end was trimmed by 6 bases and the J gene end by 9 bases; junction bases not matched to a gene: 14. This sequence joins TRBV12-3 or TRBV12-4 and TRBJ1-5; 7 nucleotides match TRBD1. The sample comprised PBMCs or a T cell subset sorted from them (not recorded which). The sequence was collected from a man aged 18 to 30 who had mild COVID-19 (a few samples of this study predate the infection). Cell type and time point are not known. CDR3 coding DNA: TGTGCCAGCAGCTGGCACAGGGGACTCTCGGCGCCCCAGCATTTT. Its protein is CASSWHRGLSAPQHF.